This T cell receptor beta chain is drawn from a study of T-cell memory formation after mild COVID-19. Regarding the study as a whole: Second-wave clones peaking on day 37 lacked confirmed SARS-CoV-2 specificity.

V trimming: 5 bases; J trimming: 4 bases; junction bases outside the gene matches: 9. This CDR3 is 15 amino acids long. Germline V gene lookup returns CDR1 SGHAT and CDR2 FQDESV (reference sequence). The table lists this clonotype with a few counts. Antigen: not known. TCRdb passed the 5' RACE reads through MiXCR, listing each CDR3 protein once. The sample yields over 45,000 distinct CDR3 sequences, approximately 9% seen once. The receptor was derived from an adult woman who had mild COVID-19 (a few samples of this study predate the infection). Cell type and time point are not known. The chain employs TRBV11-1 and TRBJ1-2; 8 positions agree with TRBD1. The sample was PBMCs or a T cell subset sorted from them (not recorded which). As DNA, the CDR3 is TGTGCCAGCAGCGGATGGACAGGGCGGGGCTATGGCTACACCTTC. It codes for CASSGWTGRGYGYTF.